This T cell receptor beta chain was found in a study of CD8+ T cells in alopecia areata. Study-wide background: Using the percentage of affected scalp area, treated patients' severity was scored.

The treatment was: oral pan-JAK inhibitor, 5-10 mg twice daily. Extracted RNA was reverse transcribed, and the resulting cDNA served as sequencing template. Generated by immunoSEQ multiplex PCR, the TCRdb table keeps only in-frame clones and is missing some. The table shows approximately 210,000 clones, with 50% to 75% occurring only once. Germline V CDR1 and CDR2: SGHRS, YFSETQ. This CDR3 region has 14 residues. V lost 4 bases to trimming and J lost 7 bases, with 18 bases between them. This chain joins TRBV5-1 and TRBJ2-7; D uncertain. The receptor was derived from a human donor with alopecia areata. Sequencing was performed on CD4+ T cells sorted from blood, taken at week 4, from a patient treated with tofacitinib. The DNA of the CDR3 is TGCGCCAGCAGCCCCGGTCCCGCCGATGGGGAGCAGTACTTC. Amino acid sequence: CASSPGPADGEQYF.